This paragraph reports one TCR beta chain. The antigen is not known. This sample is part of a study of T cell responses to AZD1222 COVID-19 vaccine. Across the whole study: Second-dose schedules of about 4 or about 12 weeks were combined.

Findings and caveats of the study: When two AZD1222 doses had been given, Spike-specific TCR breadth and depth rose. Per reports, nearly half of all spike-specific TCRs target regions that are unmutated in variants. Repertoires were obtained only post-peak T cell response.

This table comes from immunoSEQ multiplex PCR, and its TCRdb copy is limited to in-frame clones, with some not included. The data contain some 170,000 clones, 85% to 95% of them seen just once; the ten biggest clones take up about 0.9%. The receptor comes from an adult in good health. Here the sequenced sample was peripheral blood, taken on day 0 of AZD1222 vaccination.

CDR3 residues: CASSSGGKYNEQFF. The CDR3 coding sequence is TGTGCCAGCAGCTCGGGGGGCAAATACAATGAGCAGTTCTTC. The gene calls are TRBV7-2 and TRBJ2-1; a possible D gene is TRBD2 (7 bases). The CDR3 consists of 14 residues. Trimming removed 4 bases at V and 4 bases at J, with 11 bases between. The germline V gene has CDR1 SGHTA and CDR2 FQGNSA.